This TCR beta chain stems from a study of CD8 T cells in ankylosing spondylitis. Preparation of TCR beta libraries was done by quantitative 5'-RACE with molecular barcodes. TCRdb redid the calling of the 5' RACE reads with MiXCR, one entry per CDR3 protein. The sample records around 490,000 distinct CDR3 sequences, approximately 5.3% being singletons. CDR3 length: 15 amino acids. V was shortened by 6 bases and J by 0 bases, with 15 bases between the two germline ends. In germline, CDR1 is MNHNS, CDR2 SASEGT. Note on this clonotype: Antigen specificity is unknown.

Findings of the study overall: Within ankylosing spondylitis blood, a TCR beta motif made up of seven to nine highly homologous variants appeared to be characteristic.

Source material: blood, either unsorted or a sorted T cell fraction (not recorded which). The source is a male donor with ankylosing spondylitis. V gene TRBV6-1 combines with J gene TRBJ2-7; weak D call: TRBD2 (8 bases). The DNA of the CDR3 is TGTGCCAGCAGATTTAGCGGGGACAGCTCCTACGAGCAGTACTTC. Translated: CASRFSGDSSYEQYF.